Listed below are T cell receptor beta chains from one sample, sequenced in a study of blood T cell repertoires in COVID-19. Profiled with immunoSEQ multiplex PCR; TCRdb holds only in-frame clones, not every one. This sample has 110,000 to 150,000 clones, with about 90% found just once. The sample taken for sequencing was peripheral blood. These receptors originate from a woman of 80 years or more with acute or convalescent COVID-19. Each CDR3 is given with its conserved first and last residue. Each record gives: V gene, J gene, clone size, D gene, CDR3 protein, CDR3 DNA. D genes are given only for firm matches. Size is stated for part of the rows, as once, few or many counts, or as a class when the clone is expanded.

V: TRBV6-6
J: TRBJ1-4
size: NA
D: NA
CDR3: CASSYGGVNEKLFF
DNA: TGTGCCAGCAGTTACGGGGGGGTTAATGAAAAACTGTTTTTT

V: TRBV7-9
J: TRBJ2-5
size: NA
D: NA
CDR3: CASSFSQETQYF
DNA: TGTGCCAGCAGTTTTTCACAAGAGACCCAGTACTTC

V: TRBV6-5
J: TRBJ2-7
size: NA
D: TRBD2
CDR3: CASSYSPRGTYEQYF
DNA: TGTGCCAGCAGTTACTCGCCGCGGGGGACCTACGAGCAGTACTTC

V: TRBV7-2
J: TRBJ1-3
size: NA
D: NA
CDR3: CASSLAGPGSGNTIYF
DNA: TGTGCCAGCAGCTTAGCCGGTCCTGGCTCTGGAAACACCATATATTTT

V: TRBV20-1
J: TRBJ1-2
size: NA
D: NA
CDR3: CSASDQGGSGYTF
DNA: TGCAGTGCTAGTGATCAGGGTGGTAGTGGCTACACCTTC

V: TRBV10-3
J: TRBJ1-4
size: NA
D: NA
CDR3: CAISESGRNNEKLFF
DNA: TGTGCCATCAGTGAGTCGGGGAGAAATAATGAAAAACTGTTTTTT

V: TRBV5-5
J: TRBJ1-5
size: once
D: TRBD1
CDR3: CASSYAEGQGIQPQHF
DNA: TGTGCCAGCAGCTACGCTGAGGGACAGGGAATTCAGCCCCAGCATTTT

V: TRBV13
J: TRBJ2-3
size: NA
D: TRBD2
CDR3: CASSLGGAGAQTQYF
DNA: TGTGCCAGCAGCTTAGGAGGAGCGGGGGCCCAGACGCAGTATTTT

V: TRBV18
J: TRBJ1-5
size: NA
D: TRBD1
CDR3: CASSPFEGQYQPQHF
DNA: TGTGCCAGCTCACCGTTCGAGGGACAGTATCAGCCCCAGCATTTT

V: TRBV5-1
J: TRBJ2-5
size: NA
D: TRBD1
CDR3: CASSLVQGEETQYF
DNA: TGCGCCAGCAGCTTGGTTCAGGGGGAAGAGACCCAGTACTTC

V: TRBV5-4
J: TRBJ2-2
size: NA
D: NA
CDR3: CASSLAKGAGTGELFF
DNA: TGTGCCAGCAGCTTGGCCAAAGGGGCTGGAACCGGGGAGCTGTTTTTT

V: TRBV18
J: TRBJ1-5
size: NA
D: NA
CDR3: CASSPTGRGSNQPQHF
DNA: TGTGCCAGCTCACCAACAGGGAGAGGGAGCAATCAGCCCCAGCATTTT

V: TRBV19
J: TRBJ1-5
size: NA
D: NA
CDR3: CASSIGPGLSNGPQHF
DNA: TGTGCCAGTAGTATAGGACCGGGACTGAGCAATGGGCCCCAGCATTTT

V: TRBV18
J: TRBJ2-5
size: NA
D: NA
CDR3: CASSPSTRGETQYF
DNA: TGTGCCAGCTCACCCTCTACACGGGGGGAGACCCAGTACTTC

V: TRBV2
J: TRBJ1-3
size: NA
D: TRBD1
CDR3: CASSVTGGSGNTIYF
DNA: TGTGCCAGCAGCGTGACAGGGGGCTCTGGAAACACCATATATTTT

V: TRBV5-1
J: TRBJ2-3
size: NA
D: TRBD2
CDR3: CASSLWTSGGATDTQYF
DNA: TGCGCCAGCAGCTTATGGACTAGCGGGGGGGCAACAGATACGCAGTATTTT

V: TRBV6-1
J: TRBJ1-2
size: NA
D: NA
CDR3: CASSENENYGYTF
DNA: TGTGCCAGCAGTGAAAATGAGAACTATGGCTACACCTTC

V: TRBV9
J: TRBJ1-3
size: NA
D: NA
CDR3: CASSVDLGRVNTIYF
DNA: TGTGCCAGCAGCGTAGACCTGGGGCGCGTAAACACCATATATTTT

V: TRBV7-9
J: TRBJ2-5
size: once
D: NA
CDR3: CASSPGQHQETQYF
DNA: TGTGCCAGCAGCCCCGGACAGCACCAAGAGACCCAGTACTTC

V: TRBV6-5
J: TRBJ2-1
size: NA
D: TRBD1
CDR3: CASSSGQGDFDEQFF
DNA: TGTGCCAGCAGTTCTGGACAGGGAGATTTTGATGAGCAGTTCTTC

V: TRBV18
J: TRBJ2-5
size: NA
D: TRBD1
CDR3: CASSPPGQGYQETQYF
DNA: TGTGCCAGCTCACCCCCGGGACAGGGGTACCAAGAGACCCAGTACTTC

V: TRBV28
J: TRBJ1-6
size: NA
D: TRBD1
CDR3: CASSLGQGGNSPLHF
DNA: TGTGCCAGCAGTTTAGGACAGGGGGGCAATTCACCCCTCCACTTT

V: TRBV7-9
J: TRBJ1-4
size: NA
D: NA
CDR3: CASSPWRKNEKLFF
DNA: TGTGCCAGCAGCCCCTGGAGGAAGAATGAAAAACTGTTTTTT

V: TRBV5-8
J: TRBJ1-3
size: NA
D: NA
CDR3: CASSLMRLRGNTIYF
DNA: TGTGCCAGCAGCTTGATGCGGCTGAGGGGAAACACCATATATTTT

V: TRBV5-1
J: TRBJ1-1
size: NA
D: NA
CDR3: CASSFQQGNTEAFF
DNA: TGCGCCAGCAGCTTCCAACAGGGAAACACTGAAGCTTTCTTT

V: TRBV5-1
J: TRBJ1-1
size: NA
D: TRBD1
CDR3: CASSYQGGVTEAFF
DNA: TGCGCCAGCAGCTACCAGGGGGGAGTCACTGAAGCTTTCTTT

V: TRBV6-2/TRBV6-3
J: TRBJ2-2
size: NA
D: NA
CDR3: CASSYSRQRNTGELFF
DNA: TGTGCCAGCAGTTACTCGCGCCAACGAAACACCGGGGAGCTGTTTTTT

V: TRBV5-4
J: TRBJ2-3
size: NA
D: TRBD1
CDR3: CASSPRQGTWDTQYF
DNA: TGTGCCAGCAGCCCTAGACAGGGGACATGGGATACGCAGTATTTT

V: TRBV14
J: TRBJ1-2
size: NA
D: NA
CDR3: CASSHEGRRREENGYTF
DNA: TGTGCCAGCAGCCATGAAGGACGGCGACGGGAGGAGAATGGCTACACCTTC

V: TRBV7-9
J: TRBJ2-5
size: NA
D: NA
CDR3: CASSLAPEETQYF
DNA: TGTGCCAGCAGCTTAGCGCCCGAGGAGACCCAGTACTTC

V: TRBV5-1
J: TRBJ1-5
size: NA
D: NA
CDR3: CASSLEGGSQPQHF
DNA: TGCGCCAGCAGCTTGGAAGGGGGATCTCAGCCCCAGCATTTT

V: TRBV28
J: TRBJ2-5
size: once
D: NA
CDR3: CASSITYQETQYF
DNA: TGTGCCAGCAGTATCACTTATCAAGAGACCCAGTACTTC

V: TRBV9
J: TRBJ1-2
size: NA
D: NA
CDR3: CASSVGGQLYGYTF
DNA: TGTGCCAGCAGCGTAGGGGGACAACTCTATGGCTACACCTTC

V: TRBV4-2
J: TRBJ2-7
size: NA
D: NA
CDR3: CASSPPRGLEQYF
DNA: TGTGCCAGCAGCCCCCCGCGAGGACTCGAGCAGTACTTC

V: TRBV5-1
J: TRBJ2-3
size: NA
D: TRBD1
CDR3: CASSPRDSTTDTQYF
DNA: TGCGCCAGCAGTCCCCGGGACAGCACAACAGATACGCAGTATTTT

V: TRBV12-3/TRBV12-4
J: TRBJ1-1
size: NA
D: NA
CDR3: CASSFFSGTEAFF
DNA: TGTGCCAGCAGTTTTTTCAGTGGCACTGAAGCTTTCTTT

V: TRBV19
J: TRBJ1-1
size: NA
D: NA
CDR3: CASSIGQPNTEAFF
DNA: TGTGCCAGTAGTATAGGGCAACCGAACACTGAAGCTTTCTTT

V: TRBV6-5
J: TRBJ2-1
size: NA
D: TRBD2
CDR3: CATKGAGGVNEQFF
DNA: TGTGCCACTAAGGGAGCGGGGGGTGTCAATGAGCAGTTCTTC

V: TRBV7-8
J: TRBJ1-2
size: NA
D: TRBD1
CDR3: CASSLGEGAGYGYTF
DNA: TGTGCCAGCAGCTTAGGAGAGGGGGCTGGGTATGGCTACACCTTC

V: TRBV7-3
J: TRBJ1-3
size: NA
D: NA
CDR3: CASSASGLSGNTIYF
DNA: TGTGCCAGCAGCGCGAGCGGTCTCTCTGGAAACACCATATATTTT

V: TRBV6-6
J: TRBJ2-7
size: NA
D: TRBD1
CDR3: CASSYDGNRGSYEQYF
DNA: TGTGCCAGCAGTTACGATGGGAACAGGGGGTCCTACGAGCAGTACTTC

V: TRBV10-3
J: TRBJ1-1
size: NA
D: TRBD1
CDR3: CAITRTGGNTEAFF
DNA: TGTGCCATCACCAGGACAGGGGGGAACACTGAAGCTTTCTTT

V: TRBV2
J: TRBJ2-5
size: NA
D: NA
CDR3: CASSDRAQETQYF
DNA: TGTGCCAGCAGTGACCGTGCGCAAGAGACCCAGTACTTC